This note documents a single T cell receptor beta chain sequence. This receptor's antigen is unknown. Base qualities were left out, and no much larger clone turns up one base away. The trial excluded patients who had a history of autoimmune disease or who were on systemic immunosuppression. Peripheral blood for TCR sequencing was collected from all dose cohorts at baseline, on cycle 4 day 1, and on cycle 7 day 1. Samples came from an open-label, multicenter, first-in-human phase I dose-escalation trial of ivuxolimab. Adults with locally advanced or metastatic melanoma, renal cell carcinoma, hepatocellular carcinoma or head and neck squamous cell carcinoma were enrolled in the trial. Before TCR sequencing, CD4+ T cells and CD8+ T cells from peripheral blood were sorted into separate populations. For sequencing of the TCRbeta CDR3 region, genomic DNA was extracted from the sorted cells. TCRbeta CDR3 regions were sequenced using the immunoSEQ Assay. What TCRdb holds here is the immuneACCESS table cut down to in-frame rearrangements. Part of the clones is not present; checked against another copy, under half of the missing clones reflect an unresolved V gene, and the others are unexplained. This sample holds 55,000 to 65,000 clones; 77% were observed only once. The biggest ten clones account for 5.5% to 7% of the sample.

The sample belongs to a study of OX40 agonist ivuxolimab in advanced cancers. Background for the entire study: The costimulatory receptor OX40 (CD134) was targeted by ivuxolimab, a fully human IgG2 agonistic monoclonal antibody. Intravenous ivuxolimab was administered to patients every 2 weeks at six dose levels: 0.01, 0.1, 0.3, 1.5, 3 and 10 mg/kg. Of the roughly 51 dose-escalation patients, hepatocellular carcinoma was present in around 20, melanoma in some 15, renal cell carcinoma in 9 and head and neck cancer in 9. The dose-escalation cohort was roughly 80% male with a mean age of approximately 60 years, ranging from about 23 to 85. Prior anti-PD-1, anti-PD-L1 or anti-CTLA-4 therapy was permitted, and checkpoint inhibitors had been received by less than 45% of dose-escalation patients. Partial responses were achieved by three dose-escalation patients, of whom one had hepatocellular carcinoma and two had cutaneous melanoma. The point of sequencing TCRbeta in the periphery was to test whether ivuxolimab changed TCR sequence diversity and drove clonal T-cell expansion. The paper describes the monotherapy dose-escalation part (N ≈ 52 patients) of the phase I trial of ivuxolimab. Study-wide findings and limitations: In the 0.1-3.0 mg/kg groups, partial responders were among the patients with the lowest normalized peripheral clonal expansion, particularly in CD8+ T cells. On average, CD8+ T cells showed more expanded clones than CD4+ T cells after ivuxolimab. Clonal expansion of both CD4+ and CD8+ blood T cells was observed from baseline to week 6 at doses 0.1 to 3.0 mg/kg. Low levels of normalized T-cell clonal expansion were also seen in some patients who did not respond. The antigen specificity of the peripheral T cells that underwent clonal expansion was not determined.

From the cysteine through the phenylalanine, the CDR3 covers 16 amino acids. This entry keeps only the CDR3 DNA: 48 bases, framed from base 1. The germline V gene sets CDR1 to MDHEN and CDR2 to SYDVKM. The germline V and J ends show losses of 5 bases and 6 bases respectively, and no gene match explains 11 bases of the junction. The clonotype comes from an adult with an advanced solid tumor such as melanoma, head and neck, liver or kidney cancer. This specimen consisted of CD4+ or CD8+ T cells sorted from blood, obtained in a trial of the OX40 agonist ivuxolimab. The chain is assembled from TRBV28 and TRBJ1-5, with 9 bases in between that match TRBD1. The sequenced DNA is TGTGCCAGCAGTCCACCAGGGACAGGGAAGGGTCAGCCCCAGCATTTT. This translates into CASSPPGTGKGQPQHF.